The rows below give T cell receptor beta chains drawn from one sample of a study of persistence of HIV-infected CD4 T cells. Clones were read by immunoSEQ multiplex PCR, and TCRdb kept only the in-frame ones, dropping some. This sample has tens of thousands of clones, with 82% found just once. These TCRs' antigens remain unknown. Sequences were derived from CD4+ T cells sorted from PBMCs after approximately 20-hour stimulation, sampled from a patient who received antiretroviral therapy. All receptors derive from an adult woman with HIV who was CMV-seropositive. The CDR3 runs from the conserved cysteine through the conserved F or W. A D gene is named only where the DNA matches it firmly. Part of the rows lack a size; the others show once, few, many or a class for expanded clones.

J gene: TRBJ1-2
clone size: .
V gene: TRBV11-3
D gene: .
CDR3 protein: CASSPDSLYGYTF
CDR3 DNA: TGTGCCAGCAGCCCCGACAGCCTCTATGGCTACACCTTC

J gene: TRBJ2-7
clone size: .
V gene: TRBV9
D gene: TRBD1
CDR3 protein: CASSSSDRNYEQYF
CDR3 DNA: TGTGCCAGCAGCTCCTCGGACAGGAACTACGAGCAGTACTTC

J gene: TRBJ2-3
clone size: .
V gene: TRBV2
D gene: TRBD1
CDR3 protein: CASRDRGTDTQYF
CDR3 DNA: TGTGCCAGCAGGGACAGGGGCACAGATACGCAGTATTTT

J gene: TRBJ1-5
clone size: .
V gene: TRBV28
D gene: .
CDR3 protein: CASTSRGGFSNQPQHF
CDR3 DNA: TGTGCCAGCACAAGTCGGGGAGGGTTCAGCAATCAGCCCCAGCATTTT

J gene: TRBJ2-2
clone size: .
V gene: TRBV9
D gene: .
CDR3 protein: CASSGGLNTGELFF
CDR3 DNA: TGTGCCAGCAGCGGCGGACTGAACACCGGGGAGCTGTTTTTT

J gene: TRBJ1-1
clone size: .
V gene: TRBV18
D gene: .
CDR3 protein: CASSPAGAGEAFF
CDR3 DNA: TGTGCCAGCTCACCAGCGGGGGCGGGTGAAGCTTTCTTT

J gene: TRBJ2-7
clone size: .
V gene: TRBV21-1
D gene: .
CDR3 protein: CASSKGDRVSEQYF
CDR3 DNA: TGTGCCAGCAGCAAAGGGGATAGGGTGTCCGAGCAGTACTTC

J gene: TRBJ2-6
clone size: .
V gene: TRBV24-1
D gene: .
CDR3 protein: CATSTGANVLTF
CDR3 DNA: TGTGCCACCAGTACTGGGGCCAACGTCCTGACTTTC

J gene: TRBJ2-7
clone size: .
V gene: TRBV4-1
D gene: TRBD1
CDR3 protein: CASSQDTRGLYEQYF
CDR3 DNA: TGCGCCAGCAGCCAAGATACCAGGGGGCTCTACGAGCAGTACTTC

J gene: TRBJ2-3
clone size: .
V gene: TRBV18
D gene: TRBD2
CDR3 protein: CASSPSGGKDTQYF
CDR3 DNA: TGTGCCAGCTCACCTTCGGGGGGTAAGGATACGCAGTATTTT

J gene: TRBJ1-3
clone size: .
V gene: TRBV9
D gene: .
CDR3 protein: CASSRSPGSGNTIYF
CDR3 DNA: TGTGCCAGCAGCCGAAGTCCAGGGTCTGGAAACACCATATATTTT

J gene: TRBJ2-7
clone size: .
V gene: TRBV27
D gene: TRBD2
CDR3 protein: CASSVSGGGLREQYF
CDR3 DNA: TGTGCCAGCAGTGTCTCGGGGGGGGGCCTTCGCGAGCAGTACTTC

J gene: TRBJ1-2
clone size: few
V gene: TRBV9
D gene: TRBD1
CDR3 protein: CASSARPGTGNYGYTF
CDR3 DNA: TGTGCCAGCAGCGCCCGTCCCGGGACAGGGAACTATGGCTACACCTTC

J gene: TRBJ2-7
clone size: .
V gene: TRBV15
D gene: TRBD1
CDR3 protein: CATSREDRGQRYF
CDR3 DNA: TGTGCCACCAGCAGGGAGGACAGGGGGCAGCGGTACTTC

J gene: TRBJ2-1
clone size: .
V gene: TRBV6-1
D gene: .
CDR3 protein: CASSEPGREQFF
CDR3 DNA: TGTGCCAGCAGTGAACCTGGACGGGAGCAGTTCTTC

J gene: TRBJ2-5
clone size: .
V gene: TRBV6-6
D gene: TRBD2
CDR3 protein: CASSPTTSGRARETQYF
CDR3 DNA: TGTGCCAGCAGTCCTACGACTAGCGGGAGGGCCCGGGAGACCCAGTACTTC

J gene: TRBJ1-4
clone size: .
V gene: TRBV7-9
D gene: TRBD1
CDR3 protein: CASSLEGQGLPGWKKLFF
CDR3 DNA: TGTGCCAGCAGCTTAGAAGGACAGGGCCTACCGGGGTGGAAAAAACTGTTTTTT

J gene: TRBJ2-2
clone size: .
V gene: TRBV7-3
D gene: .
CDR3 protein: CASSLSAAWSGELFF
CDR3 DNA: TGTGCCAGCAGCTTAAGTGCGGCGTGGAGCGGGGAGCTGTTTTTT

J gene: TRBJ2-3
clone size: .
V gene: TRBV5-1
D gene: .
CDR3 protein: CASSLGGRTSTDTQYF
CDR3 DNA: TGCGCCAGCAGCTTGGGAGGACGGACTAGCACAGATACGCAGTATTTT

J gene: TRBJ2-2
clone size: .
V gene: TRBV10-1
D gene: TRBD2
CDR3 protein: CASSARTSGIGELFF
CDR3 DNA: TGCGCCAGCAGTGCCAGGACTAGCGGTATCGGGGAGCTGTTTTTT

J gene: TRBJ2-5
clone size: .
V gene: TRBV30
D gene: .
CDR3 protein: CAWSVEKTQYF
CDR3 DNA: TGTGCCTGGAGTGTAGAAAAGACCCAGTACTTC

J gene: TRBJ2-6
clone size: .
V gene: TRBV7-2
D gene: TRBD1
CDR3 protein: CASSSLQGARGANVLTF
CDR3 DNA: TGTGCCAGCAGCTCTCTTCAGGGGGCGAGAGGGGCCAACGTCCTGACTTTC

J gene: TRBJ1-6
clone size: few
V gene: TRBV11-3
D gene: .
CDR3 protein: CASSGREITPLHF
CDR3 DNA: TGTGCCAGCAGCGGTAGGGAAATAACACCCCTCCACTTT

J gene: TRBJ1-1
clone size: .
V gene: TRBV7-8
D gene: .
CDR3 protein: CASSAVGTEAFF
CDR3 DNA: TGTGCCAGCAGCGCTGTGGGCACTGAAGCTTTCTTT

J gene: TRBJ2-1
clone size: .
V gene: TRBV5-4
D gene: TRBD2
CDR3 protein: CASSPTGTRGPTAEQFF
CDR3 DNA: TGTGCCAGCAGTCCTACCGGGACTAGAGGCCCGACCGCTGAGCAGTTCTTC

J gene: TRBJ1-1
clone size: .
V gene: TRBV18
D gene: .
CDR3 protein: CASSPTTGDEAFF
CDR3 DNA: TGTGCCAGCTCACCCACGACTGGGGATGAAGCTTTCTTT

J gene: TRBJ2-7
clone size: .
V gene: TRBV15
D gene: .
CDR3 protein: CATSRDPQGLYEQYF
CDR3 DNA: TGTGCCACCAGCAGAGATCCACAGGGACTCTACGAGCAGTACTTC

J gene: TRBJ1-5
clone size: .
V gene: TRBV19
D gene: .
CDR3 protein: CASSLLQGSRSNQPQHF
CDR3 DNA: TGTGCCAGTAGTCTACTACAGGGTTCCCGCAGCAATCAGCCCCAGCATTTT

J gene: TRBJ1-3
clone size: once
V gene: TRBV5-1
D gene: TRBD1
CDR3 protein: CASSPGQGSGNTIYF
CDR3 DNA: TGCGCCAGCAGCCCCGGACAGGGTTCCGGAAACACCATATATTTT

J gene: TRBJ1-1
clone size: few
V gene: TRBV5-1
D gene: .
CDR3 protein: CASSIGQNTEAFF
CDR3 DNA: TGCGCCAGCAGCATCGGACAGAACACTGAAGCTTTCTTT

J gene: TRBJ1-1
clone size: few
V gene: TRBV4-1
D gene: .
CDR3 protein: CASSQEPGNTEAFF
CDR3 DNA: TGCGCCAGCAGCCAAGAGCCAGGGAACACTGAAGCTTTCTTT

J gene: TRBJ2-5
clone size: .
V gene: TRBV5-1
D gene: .
CDR3 protein: CASSLVRTNQETQYF
CDR3 DNA: TGCGCCAGCAGCTTGGTCAGAACAAACCAAGAGACCCAGTACTTC

J gene: TRBJ1-5
clone size: few
V gene: TRBV6-5
D gene: .
CDR3 protein: CASTGGNQPQHF
CDR3 DNA: TGTGCCAGTACGGGAGGTAATCAGCCCCAGCATTTT

J gene: TRBJ2-7
clone size: .
V gene: TRBV7-9
D gene: .
CDR3 protein: CASSLKFGGTNYEQYF
CDR3 DNA: TGTGCCAGCAGCCTAAAGTTTGGGGGGACCAACTACGAGCAGTACTTC

J gene: TRBJ2-3
clone size: .
V gene: TRBV29-1
D gene: TRBD2
CDR3 protein: CSVEPNSGIIDTQYF
CDR3 DNA: TGCAGCGTTGAACCCAATAGCGGGATAATTGATACGCAGTATTTT

J gene: TRBJ2-4
clone size: .
V gene: TRBV5-4
D gene: .
CDR3 protein: CASSLVGPLAKNIQYF
CDR3 DNA: TGTGCCAGCAGCTTGGTAGGCCCTCTAGCCAAAAACATTCAGTACTTC

J gene: TRBJ2-1
clone size: .
V gene: TRBV5-4
D gene: .
CDR3 protein: CASSSGTLSGSGEQFF
CDR3 DNA: TGTGCCAGCAGCTCAGGGACCCTTAGCGGATCAGGTGAGCAGTTCTTC

J gene: TRBJ2-2
clone size: once
V gene: TRBV9
D gene: .
CDR3 protein: CASSVPGTFANTGELFF
CDR3 DNA: TGTGCCAGCAGCGTCCCAGGGACGTTCGCGAACACCGGGGAGCTGTTTTTT

J gene: TRBJ2-4
clone size: .
V gene: TRBV6-1
D gene: .
CDR3 protein: CASSEGRAALGGPLAKNIQYF
CDR3 DNA: TGTGCCAGCAGTGAAGGTAGGGCGGCGCTGGGGGGGCCCCTAGCCAAAAACATTCAGTACTTC

J gene: TRBJ1-3
clone size: few
V gene: TRBV27
D gene: TRBD1
CDR3 protein: CARETGINSGNTIYF
CDR3 DNA: TGTGCCAGGGAGACAGGGATCAACTCTGGAAACACCATATATTTT

J gene: TRBJ1-2
clone size: few
V gene: TRBV2
D gene: TRBD1
CDR3 protein: CASQDRGYGYTF
CDR3 DNA: TGTGCCAGCCAGGACAGGGGCTATGGCTACACCTTC

J gene: TRBJ1-6
clone size: .
V gene: TRBV10-3
D gene: .
CDR3 protein: CAISDAGVDSPLHF
CDR3 DNA: TGTGCCATCAGTGATGCCGGGGTGGATTCACCCCTCCACTTT